This TCR beta chain derives from a study of blood T cell repertoires in COVID-19. Looking at the study overall: The United States, Italy and Spain provided the acute and convalescent COVID-19 samples. Sources were T cells, B-cell-depleted T cells, or PBMCs; the material itself was cDNA or gDNA.

TCRdb's table, derived via immunoSEQ multiplex PCR, lists solely in-frame clones and lacks some. The table lists nearly 110,000 clones, more than 80% of them singletons. This CDR3 spans 15 amino acids. V dropped 0 bases and J dropped 4 bases, with 15 bases sitting between them. From germline, CDR1 is GTSNPN and CDR2 SVGIG (reference sequence). The chain links TRBV30 to TRBJ1-2; maybe TRBD1 (5 bases). This clonotype originated in a man between 35 and 55 years old with active or convalescent COVID-19. The sequenced sample consisted of peripheral blood. CDR3 residues: CAWSVPRALVYGYTF. The CDR3 DNA follows: TGTGCCTGGAGTGTACCCAGGGCTTTGGTCTATGGCTACACCTTC.